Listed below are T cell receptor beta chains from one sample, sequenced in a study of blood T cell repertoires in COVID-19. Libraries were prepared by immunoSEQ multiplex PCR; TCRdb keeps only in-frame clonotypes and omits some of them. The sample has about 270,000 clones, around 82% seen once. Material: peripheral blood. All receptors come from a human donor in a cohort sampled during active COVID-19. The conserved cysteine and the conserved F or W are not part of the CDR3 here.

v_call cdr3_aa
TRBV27 ASARAGTGELF
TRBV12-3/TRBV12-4 ASSRTGAGELF
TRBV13 ASSLGTVSGNTIY
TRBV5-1 ASSLAGGSLGSPLH
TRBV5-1 ASRGGGGYT
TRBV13 ASSLSGGSDTQY
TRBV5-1 ASSLGVTGTETQY
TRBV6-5 ASSYGQGYTGELF
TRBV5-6 ASSRSGRALGYEQY
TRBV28 ASSSFGDRGYNEQF
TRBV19 ASSPRANTGELF
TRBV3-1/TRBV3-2 ASSQEGQEDSPLH
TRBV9 ASSPSHGSSYEQY
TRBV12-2 ASRPRGDGAF
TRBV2 ASSPTGGGNEQF
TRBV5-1 ASSKEQGVNTEAF
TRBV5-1 ASSASGTATYNEQF
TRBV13 ASSPLRGSSYNEQF
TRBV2 ASYRDSGNTIY
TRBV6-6 ASSPRGQQGHEQY
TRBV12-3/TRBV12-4 ASSYRAGNTIY
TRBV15 ATSREDAGGPSDTQY
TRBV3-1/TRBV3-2 ASSSTTGAGFGNSPLH
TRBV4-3 ASSSSATGIFYEQY
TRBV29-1 SVEKFDGRDYEQY
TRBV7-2 ASSIGSSGSGYNEQF
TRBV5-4 ASSKKGGSPDTQY
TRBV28 ASTAGGGLEKLF
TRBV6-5 ASSYSTGAGYT
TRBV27 ASSRQASGQGPFLTEAF
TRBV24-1 ATSEQGLGQETQY
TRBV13 ASSPRGLAGVRKQY
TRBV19 ASSMLAWGYNEQF
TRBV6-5 ASRDQGIDGYT
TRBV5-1 ASSLTGDTQY
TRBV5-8 ASSFGQGGYEQY
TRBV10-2 ASSESGGPPYYEQY
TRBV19 ASSIDLSGETQY
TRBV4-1 ASSQADSPYNEQF
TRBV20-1 SASKTGPGEKLF
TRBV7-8 ASSARLAGARNEQF
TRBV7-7 ASSLNIGRPANTGELF
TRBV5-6 ASSSLADTYNEQF
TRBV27 ASSLSVDRGRPRSYNSPLH
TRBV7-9 ASSAKSANTEAF
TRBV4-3 ASSQAGRGTYNEQF
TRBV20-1 SASPVVSSYNSPLH
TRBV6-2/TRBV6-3 ASSYLERVNQPQH